The 20 T cell receptor beta chains below were found in one sample sequenced in a study of CD8 T cells in Susac syndrome (dated by TCRdb to the late 2010s). The library was made by the immunoSEQ multiplex PCR assay. RNA was extracted using the RNeasy kit, and roughly 0.5 to 1 ug of the RNA was reverse transcribed with random hexamers. TCRdb handled the public reads itself, with Q25 trimming in fastp and clone calling in MiXCR, and kept productive beta chains. Entries are consolidated by CDR3 protein sequence, retaining the most common genes and DNA. Recorded for this sample are some 220,000 distinct CDR3 sequences; approximately 95% of them occurred a single time. Less than 0.095% of the sample goes to the ten largest clones. Sequencing input: CD4+ T cells from PBMCs. The receptors come from a human donor with multiple sclerosis.

The chain has TRBV28 and TRBJ2-3; 9 nucleotides agree with TRBD1. Trimming cost V 5 bases and J 3 bases; bases outside gene matches: 15. This CDR3 is 18 amino acids long. The germline V gene encodes CDR1 MDHEN and CDR2 SYDVKM. The CDR3 region has the DNA TGTGCCAGCAGTCCACCCGCGGGACAGGGAGCGGGTACAGATACGCAGTATTTT. Translating it yields CASSPPAGQGAGTDTQYF.

The rearrangement joins TRBV12-3 or TRBV12-4 to TRBJ2-3; D is unclear. Between the trimmed V and J ends, which lost 1 base and 0 bases, there was a span of 5 bases. The CDR3 loop spans 14 amino acids. Written as DNA, the CDR3 is TGTGCCAGCAGTTTAGGGCACAGCACAGATACGCAGTATTTT. Its protein product is CASSLGHSTDTQYF.

The chain couples TRBV25-1 to TRBJ2-5; 7 bases agree with TRBD2. Per the germline V gene, CDR1 is MGHDK and CDR2 is SYGVNS. The CDR3 has 13 residues. Trimming cost V 6 bases and J 7 bases; bases outside gene matches: 8. CDR3 nucleotides: TGTGCCAGCAGACCTAGCGGCCAGGGGACCCAGTACTTC. It translates to CASRPSGQGTQYF. The full variable domain, completed using reference TRBV25-1 and TRBJ2-5, is EADIYQTPRYLVIGTGKKITLECSQTMGHDKMYWYQQDPGMELHLIHYSYGVNSTEKGDLSSESTVSRIRTEHFPLTLESARPSHTSQYLCASRPSGQGTQYFGPGTRLLVL.

J is TRBJ2-5 and V is TRBV20-1, with 7 nucleotides matching TRBD2. The length of the CDR3 is 13 residues. Germline CDR1 reads DFQATT; CDR2 reads SNEGSKA (reference sequence). Trimming at V came to 4 bases and at J to 4 bases, leaving 6 bases not matched to a gene. The DNA for the CDR3 is TGCAGTGCTATGGGGGAGGGCCCAGAGACCCAGTACTTC. Encoded protein: CSAMGEGPETQYF.

The chain links TRBV4-1 to TRBJ1-4; D is unresolved. CDR3 length: 13 amino acids. Trimming cost V 4 bases and J 6 bases, with 9 bases left between them. The germline gives CDR1 MGHRA, CDR2 YSYEKL. The CDR3 here is CASSRTEDEKLFF. CDR3 nucleotide sequence: TGCGCCAGCAGCCGAACAGAGGATGAAAAACTGTTTTTT.

This chain connects TRBV28 to TRBJ1-2; 10 bases match TRBD1. Germline CDR1 reads MDHEN; CDR2 reads SYDVKM. CDR3 size: 15 residues. Losses at the gene ends were 6 bases for V and 4 bases for J; bases not matched to a gene: 8. The CDR3 here is CASRGTGVLPYGYTF. The CDR3 DNA sequence: TGTGCCAGCAGGGGGACAGGGGTCCTCCCCTATGGCTACACCTTC.

The chain links TRBV20-1 to TRBJ2-1; weak D call: TRBD2 (6 bases). V was clipped by 3 bases and J by 2 bases, with 8 bases between them. CDR1 DFQATT and CDR2 SNEGSKA come from the germline V gene (reference sequence). CDR3 length equals 13 residues. In nucleotides, the CDR3 is TGCAGTGCTAGGGGACTGGCCTACAATGAGCAGTTCTTC. The encoded protein is CSARGLAYNEQFF.

V gene TRBV10-3 combines with J gene TRBJ1-1; 11 nucleotides agree with TRBD1. The trim removed 2 bases at V and 4 bases at J, leaving 6 bases unmatched. Per germline, CDR1 ENHRY and CDR2 SYGVKD. CDR3 length: 16 amino acids. CDR3: CAISEIGTGGGTEAFF. DNA for the CDR3: TGTGCCATCAGTGAGATCGGGACAGGGGGAGGCACTGAAGCTTTCTTT.

The chain has TRBV27 and TRBJ2-7; D is perhaps TRBD2 (7 bases). Germline-derived CDR1 and CDR2 are MNHEY and SMNVEV (reference sequence). With 0 bases removed from V and 2 bases from J, the gap between germline ends came to 23 bases. The CDR3 extends over 19 amino acids. The CDR3 DNA sequence: TGTGCCAGCAGTTTATCAATCCATGGGGGGGCAGGGACTCCCTACGAGCAGTACTTC. It specifies CASSLSIHGGAGTPYEQYF.

The V gene is TRBV3-1, the J gene TRBJ2-4; D is uncertain. V was clipped by 1 base and J by 6 bases, with 7 bases between them. Germline V CDR1 and CDR2: LGHDT, YNNKEL (reference sequence). This CDR3 is built from 13 residues. The CDR3 nucleotides are TGTGCCAGCAGCCAAGCTGGCACAAACATTCAGTACTTC. Translating it yields CASSQAGTNIQYF.

The rearrangement uses TRBV4-1 and TRBJ1-1, with 11 positions matching TRBD1. Looked up from germline, CDR1 is MGHRA and CDR2 is YSYEKL. V lost 3 bases to trimming and J lost 7 bases; unmatched junction nucleotides: 4. This CDR3 is built from 14 residues. The CDR3 here is CASSQGQGDDEAFF. DNA of the CDR3: TGCGCCAGCAGCCAGGGACAGGGGGATGATGAAGCTTTCTTT.

This chain uses TRBV29-1 with TRBJ2-6; the match to TRBD2 covers 7 bases. The length of the CDR3 is 14 residues. The J segment lost 3 bases and the V segment lost 5 bases, leaving 4 bases of the junction unmatched. Germline V gene data show CDR1 as SQVTM and CDR2 as ANQGSEA. In nucleotides, the CDR3 is TGCAGCGTTAGGCGGGAGATTGGGGCCAACGTCCTGACTTTC. This gives the protein CSVRREIGANVLTF.

V and J are TRBV3-1 and TRBJ1-5, with D possibly TRBD1 on 6 matching bases. CDR1 and CDR2 from the germline V gene are LGHDT and YNNKEL (reference sequence). CDR3 length: 14 amino acids. V shed 1 base and J shed 7 bases, with 11 bases lying between them. CDR3 DNA sequence: TGTGCCAGCAGCCAAGTCAGGGGAGGACAGCCCCAGCATTTT. It specifies CASSQVRGGQPQHF.

The rearrangement uses TRBV27 and TRBJ2-1; perhaps TRBD2 as D (6 bases). Per the germline V gene, CDR1 is MNHEY and CDR2 is SMNVEV (reference sequence). This CDR3 spans 15 amino acids. V was cut by 4 bases and J by 1 base, with 11 bases left in between. The CDR3 DNA reads TGTGCCAGCAGTTCTGCGGGAACGTCCTACAATGAGCAGTTCTTC. It specifies CASSSAGTSYNEQFF.

The V gene is TRBV29-1, the J gene TRBJ2-7; 8 nucleotides line up with TRBD1. CDR3 length equals 12 residues. Germline V gene data show CDR1 as SQVTM and CDR2 as ANQGSEA. The ends lost 6 bases at V and 3 bases at J; junction bases unmatched: 4. The CDR3 sequence is CSVTGGVYEQYF. CDR3 in DNA: TGCAGCGTAACAGGGGGAGTCTACGAGCAGTACTTC.

V gene TRBV27 combines with J gene TRBJ2-1; 8 positions match TRBD1. CDR3 size: 17 residues. The germline CDR1 and CDR2 sequences are MNHEY and SMNVEV (reference sequence). V gave up 0 bases and J gave up 4 bases; unmatched junction bases: 8. The CDR3 here is CASSLSGDRRPYNEQFF. CDR3 sequence (DNA): TGTGCCAGCAGTTTATCGGGGGACAGGCGGCCTTACAATGAGCAGTTCTTC.

V gene TRBV5-1 combines with J gene TRBJ2-7; D possibly corresponds to TRBD1 (6 bases). The ends were cut back, 2 bases at V and 1 base at J, with 13 bases in the middle. CDR3 size: 15 residues. Per germline, CDR1 SGHRS and CDR2 YFSETQ. The CDR3, as DNA: TGCGCCAGCAGCTTACAGGGCGGCCAATCCTACGAGCAGTACTTC. Amino acid sequence: CASSLQGGQSYEQYF.

The genes are TRBV28 and TRBJ2-3, with 9 positions matching TRBD1. From germline, CDR1 is MDHEN and CDR2 SYDVKM. The V and J ends lost 2 bases and 4 bases, in that order; junction bases with no gene match: 16. This CDR3 contains 19 residues. DNA for the CDR3: TGTGCCAGCAGTTTAGTAAGGACAGGGGTACGGCGGAGCCCAGATACGCAGTATTTT. This codes for CASSLVRTGVRRSPDTQYF. The complete variable domain, with remaining parts taken from reference TRBV28 and TRBJ2-3, reads DVKVTQSSRYLVKRTGEKVFLECVQDMDHENMFWYRQDPGLGLRLIYFSYDVKMKEKGDIPEGYSVSREKKERFSLILESASTNQTSMYLCASSLVRTGVRRSPDTQYFGPGTRLTVL.

V is TRBV20-1 and J is TRBJ1-1; D is unclear. The CDR3 totals 15 residues. In germline, CDR1 is DFQATT, CDR2 SNEGSKA (reference sequence). V was clipped by 2 bases and J by 4 bases, with 17 bases between them. The CDR3 is CSARPLIRDGTEAFF. The CDR3 bases are TGCAGTGCTAGACCTCTGATAAGGGATGGCACTGAAGCTTTCTTT.

This chain connects TRBV2 to TRBJ2-5; 9 nucleotides agree with TRBD2. V lost 6 bases and J lost 4; bases outside the gene matches: 15. From germline, CDR1 is SNHLY and CDR2 FYNNEI. The length of the CDR3 is 17 residues. The CDR3 nucleotides read TGTGCCAGCAGGGACCCGGGACTAGCAGGTCATGGAGAGACCCAGTACTTC. Translating it yields CASRDPGLAGHGETQYF.